The T cell receptor (beta chain) under discussion was sequenced for a study of T cell repertoires in cytomegalovirus infection (dated by TCRdb to between 2018 and 2020). Notes on the research overall: Donor HLA type was relevant to the analysis, as public TCR beta signatures indicated carriage of CMV infection together with the matching HLA type. General findings and caveats noted by the study authors: In the ex vivo response, HLA-C-restricted CMV-specific TCR beta clonotypes were dominant, and in two of eight donors the single most frequent clonotype came from this HLA-C-restricted group. In both this cohort and an independent roughly 400-donor cohort, the cumulative frequency of public TCR beta family members distinguished carriers of CMV infection plus the relevant HLA type.

CDR1 and CDR2 are read off the germline V gene (reference sequence) as SEHNR and FQNEAQ. CDR3 length: 15 amino acids, cysteine to phenylalanine. Only the CDR3 region is kept as DNA, spanning 45 bases read in frame from base 1. V is cut back by 3 bases and J by 0 bases, with 4 bases in the junction unmatched. This clonotype was seen at least ten times. Its antigen target is currently unknown. No qualities accompany the bases; no much larger clone lies one base away. The sequencer listed for this sample is Illumina HiSeq 1500. TCRdb redid the processing of the public reads, applying fastp at Q25 and MiXCR, and retained in-frame beta chains. Every CDR3 protein is listed once, alongside the most common genes and DNA of its rows. The sample includes some 68,000 distinct CDR3 sequences, with approximately 22% observed a single time. The top ten clones comprise over 70% of the sample.

Sample: PBMCs, sequenced either directly or after in vitro stimulation (not recorded which). This TCR was recovered from a human donor in good health (CMV status not recorded). Some clones in this sample may be carry-over from other donors' samples. This receptor chain uses TRBV7-9 and TRBJ1-1, and 7 junctional nucleotides match TRBD1. The CDR3 amino acid sequence is: CASSLPTGMNTEAFF. The base sequence is TGTGCCAGCAGCTTGCCGACAGGGATGAACACTGAAGCTTTCTTT.